Following are 25 T cell receptor beta chains from one sample sequenced in a study of post-analysis software for immune sequencing data (dated by TCRdb to the mid-2010s). Here is what the overall study found, with its caveats: Significantly higher frequencies in patients than in controls were found for a few TRBV segments, including TRBV5-6, TRBV5-1 and TRBV20-1.

The library was produced with PCR. The sequencing machine was an Illumina HiSeq 2500. To reduce PCR and sequencing biases, unique molecular identifiers were incorporated into the TCR beta cDNA libraries. TCRdb reran the public reads through fastp at Q25 and MiXCR, keeping productive beta chains. Each entry is one CDR3 protein sequence, shown with its most common DNA and genes. The sample table holds roughly 800,000 distinct CDR3 sequences, of which around 45% were seen once. The top ten clonotypes cover just under 5% of the sample. No antigens are known for them. Specimen: blood. These receptors were obtained from a girl aged 5 to 17 with multiple sclerosis.

The chain links TRBV6-6 to TRBJ2-7, with no clear D. Germline V gene data show CDR1 as MNHNY and CDR2 as SVGAGI (reference sequence). The length of the CDR3 is 14 residues. Trimming pared 4 bases from V and 0 bases from J, leaving 10 bases between. CDR3: CASSSELTSYEQYF. CDR3 nucleotide sequence: TGTGCCAGCAGTTCCGAGTTGACCTCCTACGAGCAGTACTTC.

This clonotype turned up a few times. The V and J genes are TRBV7-2 and TRBJ2-7, with TRBD1 as a possible D gene (6 bases). CDR1 SGHTA and CDR2 FQGNSA come from the germline V gene. Trimming took off 5 bases at V and 0 bases at J, with 11 bases between the two ends. The length of the CDR3 is 14 residues. The CDR3 sequence: CASSITGFSYEQYF. Written as DNA, the CDR3 is TGTGCCAGCAGCATAACAGGGTTCTCCTACGAGCAGTACTTC.

The chain links TRBV19 to TRBJ2-3; either TRBD1 or TRBD2 may supply D (5 bases each). Trimming removed 3 bases from V and 4 bases from J, with 11 bases in between. The CDR3 spans 14 residues. In germline, CDR1 is LNHDA, CDR2 SQIVND (reference sequence). The CDR3 DNA reads TGTGCCAGTAGTATCAACGGGGCCCCAGATACGCAGTATTTT. Translated, it gives CASSINGAPDTQYF.

The V gene is TRBV30, the J gene TRBJ1-1; a possible D gene is TRBD1 (5 bases). The V and J ends lost 5 bases and 5 bases respectively, with 15 bases between them. Germline CDR1 reads GTSNPN; CDR2 reads SVGIG (reference sequence). The CDR3 is 13 amino acids. CDR3 in amino acids: CAWSTVRNTEAFF. The CDR3 DNA reads TGTGCCTGGTCGACAGTCCGGAATACTGAAGCTTTCTTT.

This clonotype was recorded at least ten times. The gene calls are TRBV27 and TRBJ1-2; 8 bases map to TRBD1. The CDR3 totals 13 residues. V was clipped by 7 bases and J by 4 bases; unmatched bases: 5. Germline-derived CDR1 and CDR2 are MNHEY and SMNVEV (reference sequence). The CDR3 bases are TGTGCCAGCACCCAAGGACAGGGCTATGGCTACACCTTC. Its translation is CASTQGQGYGYTF.

This chain uses TRBV29-1 with TRBJ2-7; 10 bases are a match to TRBD2. The CDR3 contains 16 residues. J lost 0 bases, V lost 0 bases, and 5 bases had no gene match. CDR1 and CDR2 (germline): SQVTM, ANQGSEA. DNA of the CDR3: TGCAGCGTTGAAGAGGTAACTAGCGGGAACTCCTACGAGCAGTACTTC. Amino acids: CSVEEVTSGNSYEQYF.

As to this clonotype: Compared with germline, one end of the junction differs, possibly owing to a read error. The V call is TRBV20-1, the J call TRBJ2-7, with unresolved D. CDR3 length: 14 amino acids. Germline lookup yields CDR1 DFQATT and CDR2 SNEGSKA (reference sequence). The CDR3 is CNAKGLGPSYEQYF. The CDR3 DNA is TGCAATGCTAAGGGTCTCGGGCCGTCCTACGAGCAGTACTTC.

This chain uses TRBV20-1 with TRBJ2-7; D is uncertain. The V and J ends lost 5 bases and 2 bases respectively, with 10 bases between them. Germline assignment: CDR1 DFQATT and CDR2 SNEGSKA (reference sequence). The CDR3 is 12 residues long. Here the CDR3 reads CSALVLTYEQYF. In DNA, the CDR3 is TGCAGTGCTCTGGTCCTAACCTACGAGCAGTACTTC.

The rearrangement uses TRBV5-6 and TRBJ1-1; D possibly corresponds to TRBD1 (6 bases). Per germline, CDR1 SGHDT and CDR2 YYEEEE. The CDR3 spans 14 residues. The V and J ends lost 2 bases and 6 bases respectively, with 14 bases between them. The chain's CDR3 is CASSLSTGLAEAFF. Here the CDR3 DNA reads TGTGCCAGCAGCTTATCTACAGGGTTGGCTGAAGCTTTCTTT. The complete variable domain, with remaining parts taken from reference TRBV5-6 and TRBJ1-1, reads DAGVTQSPTHLIKTRGQQVTLRCSPKSGHDTVSWYQQALGQGPQFIFQYYEEEERQRGNFPDRFSGHQFPNYSSELNVNALLLGDSALYLCASSLSTGLAEAFFGQGTRLTVV.

The V and J genes are TRBV20-1 and TRBJ2-1; D unclear. From germline, CDR1 is DFQATT and CDR2 SNEGSKA (reference sequence). CDR3 length equals 17 residues. V was clipped by 4 bases and J by 0 bases, with 19 bases between them. The CDR3: CSAKKLVRTTSYNEQFF. CDR3 coding DNA: TGCAGTGCTAAAAAATTAGTGAGGACCACCTCCTACAATGAGCAGTTCTTC.

This clonotype was counted many times. In nucleotides, the CDR3 is TGTGCCAGCAGCCTCCCGGGAAACATTCAGTACTTC. This codes for CASSLPGNIQYF. This sequence joins TRBV12-3 or TRBV12-4 and TRBJ2-4; D is ambiguous. The length of the CDR3 is 12 residues. Deletions cut 6 bases from V and 6 bases from J, with 9 bases between.

V and J are TRBV4-1 and TRBJ2-7; D not certain. The CDR3 spans 13 residues. CDR1 MGHRA and CDR2 YSYEKL come from the germline V gene. V shed 4 bases and J shed 3 bases, with 10 bases lying between them. The CDR3 nucleotides are TGCGCCAGCAGCCGTGAAGGGCTCTACGAGCAGTACTTC. Amino acids: CASSREGLYEQYF.

The table lists this clonotype with a few counts. The chain couples TRBV20-1 to TRBJ2-3, with 16 nucleotides matching TRBD2. V was pared by 5 bases and J by 2 bases, with 10 bases of the junction left unmatched. The CDR3 has 18 residues. Germline CDR1 is DFQATT and CDR2 is SNEGSKA (reference sequence). CDR3: CSAPGLAGGRSDTDTQYF. The CDR3 nucleotides are TGCAGTGCTCCGGGACTAGCGGGAGGGAGGAGCGACACAGATACGCAGTATTTT.

This chain uses TRBV6-1 with TRBJ1-2; D uncertain. Per germline, CDR1 MNHNS and CDR2 SASEGT. V dropped 6 bases and J dropped 3 bases, with 14 bases sitting between them. This CDR3 is 14 amino acids long. The CDR3 sequence is CASRYSPSDYGYTF. In nucleotides, the CDR3 is TGTGCCAGCAGGTATTCCCCCTCGGACTATGGCTACACCTTC.

The chain links TRBV7-9 to TRBJ2-5, with D possibly TRBD1 on 6 matching bases. The CDR3 runs to 16 residues. CDR1 and CDR2 from the germline V gene are SEHNR and FQNEAQ (reference sequence). V shed 5 bases and J shed 2 bases, with 18 bases lying between them. The DNA of the CDR3 is TGTGCCAGCAGCCATCCGGGACACCCCTCTCAAGAGACCCAGTACTTC. Protein: CASSHPGHPSQETQYF.

The chain uses TRBV6-5 and TRBJ1-2, with 7 bases identical to TRBD1. After removal of 5 bases from V and 5 bases from J, the junction contained 8 bases not matched to a gene. This CDR3 has 14 amino acids. The germline V gene has CDR1 MNHEY and CDR2 SVGAGI. The CDR3 spells CASSPTGAVYGYTF. The CDR3 coding sequence is TGTGCCAGCAGTCCTACAGGGGCCGTATATGGCTACACCTTC.

The chain uses TRBV7-9 and TRBJ2-1; TRBD2 matches at 8 bases. V gave up 2 bases and J gave up 10 bases; unmatched junction bases: 7. This CDR3 comprises 14 residues. Germline V gene sequence: CDR1 SEHNR, CDR2 FQNEAQ (reference sequence). CDR3 DNA: TGTGCCAGCAGCTTAAGCCTAGCGGGCTACGAGCAGTTCTTC. This encodes CASSLSLAGYEQFF.

The chain has TRBV5-4 and TRBJ2-1; possibly TRBD1 or TRBD2 for D (5 bases each). V was trimmed by 0 bases and J by 7 bases, leaving 11 bases between them. The CDR3 is 14 amino acids. The germline V gene encodes CDR1 SGHNT and CDR2 YYREEE (reference sequence). CDR3 in DNA: TGTGCCAGCAGCTTGGAGGGACCCAGAAATGAGCAGTTCTTC. Protein: CASSLEGPRNEQFF.

This clonotype was seen a handful of times. The genes are TRBV25-1 and TRBJ2-1; TRBD1 matches at 9 bases. From germline, CDR1 is MGHDK and CDR2 SYGVNS. The CDR3 runs 24 residues. The V and J ends lost 6 bases and 2 bases, in that order; junction bases with no gene match: 32. The CDR3 spells CASSAKIPHRDRALERTTYNEQFF. Here the CDR3 DNA reads TGTGCCAGCAGCGCGAAAATACCTCACCGGGACAGGGCATTGGAGCGGACCACCTACAATGAGCAGTTCTTC.

This chain joins TRBV10-3 and TRBJ2-7, with 7 bases that match TRBD2. Germline values: CDR1 ENHRY, CDR2 SYGVKD. Germline trimming cut 4 bases from V and 0 bases from J; bases unmatched to any gene: 6. The CDR3 is 15 residues long. The CDR3 nucleotides are TGTGCCATCAGTGTTGGGTCGGGGGGCTCCTACGAGCAGTACTTC. Translating gives CAISVGSGGSYEQYF.

This clonotype was observed a single time. The J gene is TRBJ1-2, the V gene TRBV10-3; TRBD1 matches at 8 bases. V shed 3 bases, J shed 4 bases, and the junction held 4 bases outside the gene matches. Germline V gene lookup returns CDR1 ENHRY and CDR2 SYGVKD. CDR3 length: 14 amino acids. The CDR3 sequence is CAISDSGGVYGYTF. The DNA of the CDR3 is TGTGCCATCAGTGACTCAGGGGGCGTCTATGGCTACACCTTC.

The rearrangement joins TRBV2 to TRBJ2-5; no clear D. The germline gives CDR1 SNHLY, CDR2 FYNNEI. The CDR3 length is 14 residues. V was clipped by 6 bases and J by 0 bases, with 11 bases between them. The CDR3 loop is CASRQTAYQETQYF. The CDR3 bases are TGTGCCAGCAGGCAAACAGCGTACCAAGAGACCCAGTACTTC.

This clonotype was found once. The chain is built from TRBV27 and TRBJ2-1; TRBD2 matches 7 bases. The DNA end favors TRBJ2-7, so the J call may be wrong. Germline assignment: CDR1 MNHEY and CDR2 SMNVEV (reference sequence). CDR3 length: 17 residues. Written as DNA, the CDR3 is TGTGCCAGCAGTTTCGGGATACTAGCGAGAGGGCCTAGCGAGCAGTACTTC. This translates into CASSFGILARGPSEQYF.

This clonotype turned up a few times. This rearrangement joins TRBV5-1 to TRBJ2-1, with TRBD2 identical over 12 bases. The CDR3 sequence is 23 residues long. Germline assignment: CDR1 SGHRS and CDR2 YFSETQ. V lost 4 bases, J lost 0 bases, and 23 bases stayed unmatched. In DNA, the CDR3 is TGCGCCAGCAGCCTAAGTCTCAACCCTAGACTAGCGGGGGTGGAAAGCTCCTACAATGAGCAGTTCTTC. Encoded protein: CASSLSLNPRLAGVESSYNEQFF.

Points on this clonotype: At one of its ends the junction is not consistent with the germline gene, which may arise from a read error. CDR3 DNA: TGTGCCAGCAGCTTCTCTGGGGCCAACGTCCCGACTTTC. It specifies CASSFSGANVPTF. The V call is TRBV5-6, the J call TRBJ2-6; possibly TRBD1 for D (5 bases). CDR1 is SGHDT, CDR2 YYEEEE, per germline. The CDR3 consists of 13 residues.